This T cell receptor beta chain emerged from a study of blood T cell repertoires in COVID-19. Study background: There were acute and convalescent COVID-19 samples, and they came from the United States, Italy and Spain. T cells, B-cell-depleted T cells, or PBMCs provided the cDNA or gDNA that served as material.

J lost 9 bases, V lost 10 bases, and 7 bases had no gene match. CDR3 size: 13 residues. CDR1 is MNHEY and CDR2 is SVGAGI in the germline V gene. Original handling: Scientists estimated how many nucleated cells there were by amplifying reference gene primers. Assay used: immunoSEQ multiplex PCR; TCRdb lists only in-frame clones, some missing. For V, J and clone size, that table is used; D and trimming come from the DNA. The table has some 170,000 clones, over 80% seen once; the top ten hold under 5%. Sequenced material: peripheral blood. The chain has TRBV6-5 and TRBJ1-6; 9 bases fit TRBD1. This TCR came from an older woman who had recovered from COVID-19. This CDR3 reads CATSGTGTSPLHF. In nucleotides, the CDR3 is TGTGCCACCTCGGGGACAGGGACTTCACCCCTCCACTTT.